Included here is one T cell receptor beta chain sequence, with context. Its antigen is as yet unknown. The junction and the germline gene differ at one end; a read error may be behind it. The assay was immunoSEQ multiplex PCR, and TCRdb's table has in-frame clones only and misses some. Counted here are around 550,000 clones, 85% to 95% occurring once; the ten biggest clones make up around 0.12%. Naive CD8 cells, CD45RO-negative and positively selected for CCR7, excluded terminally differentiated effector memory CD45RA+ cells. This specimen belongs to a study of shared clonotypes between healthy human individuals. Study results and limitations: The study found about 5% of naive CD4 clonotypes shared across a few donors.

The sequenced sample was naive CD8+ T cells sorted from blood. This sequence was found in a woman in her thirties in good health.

The CDR3 region has the DNA TGCAGCGTGGAAGGGGCCCCCCGCAATGAGCAGTTCTTC. Its translation is CSVEGAPRNEQFF. The rearrangement joins TRBV29-1 to TRBJ2-1, with a weak D call TRBD1 (5 bases). CDR3 length: 13 residues. From germline, CDR1 is SQVTM and CDR2 ANQGSEA.